This T cell receptor beta chain was identified during a study of T-cell memory formation after mild COVID-19. Regarding the study as a whole: Later expanders leaned CD4+, whereas day 15 to 85 contracting clones were balanced CD4/CD8. Certain responding clones were present in pre-infection memory, suggesting participation of cross-reactive memory.

The CDR3 covers 18 residues. V lost 0 bases to trimming and J lost 5 bases; unmatched junction nucleotides: 13. The V gene's germline CDR1 is MNHEY and CDR2 SVGAGI. UMIs and sample barcodes were carried by the TCR alpha and TCR beta cDNA libraries that 5'RACE produced using constant-segment primers. From the 5' RACE reads, TCRdb called clonotypes with MiXCR, one entry per CDR3 protein. Counted here are 550,000 to 650,000 distinct CDR3 sequences, 17% occurring once; the ten biggest clones make up about 8.6%. This clonotype showed up just a few times. Its cognate antigen is unknown. This TCR was sampled from an adult woman who had mild COVID-19 (a few samples of this study predate the infection). Cell type and time point are not known. The chain couples TRBV6-5 to TRBJ2-5; 9 bases align to TRBD2. Sequencing input: PBMCs or a T cell subset sorted from them (not recorded which). The CDR3 DNA follows: TGTGCCAGCAGTTACTCGAATCCTAGCGGGGCCGCGGCGGAGACCCAGTACTTC. This translates into CASSYSNPSGAAAETQYF.